This T cell receptor (beta chain) was sequenced during a study of regulatory T cells in long-lasting Graves disease. The sample's time point: persistent/refractory GD, antithyroid drugs over 5 years with positive TRAb. The TCR library used RNA extracted from PBMCs. CDR1 and CDR2 from the germline V gene are ENHRY and SYGVKD. CDR3 size: 15 residues. With V trimmed by 5 bases and J by 5 bases, 8 bases remained unmatched. Many counts were recorded for this clonotype. Relying on iRepertoire HTBI primers and Arm-PCR of CDR3 regions, the team built TCR beta libraries. Each CDR3 protein is one row after TCRdb ran MiXCR on the multiplex PCR reads. This repertoire shows 350,000 to 500,000 distinct CDR3 sequences, 20% to 25% found once; its top ten account for approximately 14%.

The starting material was peripheral blood mononuclear cells (PBMCs), obtained when the disease was refractory, from a patient treated with antithyroid drugs. V usage is TRBV10-3 and J usage is TRBJ2-5; 10 bases map to TRBD2. This clonotype was sampled from a female donor with Graves disease. The CDR3 region is CAISLEREGRETQYF. CDR3 sequence (DNA): TGTGCCATCAGTTTGGAGCGGGAGGGCCGGGAGACCCAGTACTTC.